Below are 25 T cell receptor beta chains sequenced from a single sample in a study of cytomegalovirus exposure and HLA in healthy donors. The method was immunoSEQ multiplex PCR; TCRdb's version includes in-frame clones alone and lacks a portion of them. The table lists tens of thousands of clones, 70% to 90% of them singletons. The sequenced sample was PBMCs. These receptors all come from a woman younger than 30 in good health and CMV-seronegative.

The chain recombines TRBV7-2 with TRBJ1-1, with unresolved D. The ends were cut back, 5 bases at V and 3 bases at J, with 4 bases in the middle. This CDR3 has 11 amino acids. Per germline, CDR1 SGHTA and CDR2 FQGNSA. Here the CDR3 DNA reads TGTGCCAGCAGCCCTTACACTGAAGCTTTCTTT. Its protein product is CASSPYTEAFF. Together with reference TRBV7-2 and TRBJ1-1, the CDR3 gives the full variable domain: GAGVSQSPSNKVTEKGKDVELRCDPISGHTALYWYRQSLGQGLEFLIYFQGNSAPDKSGLPSDRFSAERTGGSVSTLTIQRTQQEDSAVYLCASSPYTEAFFGQGTRLTVV.

The J gene is TRBJ1-5, the V gene TRBV6-6, with unresolved D. From germline, CDR1 is MNHNY and CDR2 SVGAGI (reference sequence). V was clipped by 8 bases and J by 4 bases, with 12 bases between them. This CDR3 comprises 13 residues. DNA of the CDR3: TGTGCCAGCCAACCGGGAGCTAATCAGCCCCAGCATTTT. Its translation: CASQPGANQPQHF.

The sample holds one count of this clone. The rearrangement joins TRBV28 to TRBJ1-6; D possibly corresponds to TRBD1 (5 bases). The CDR3 loop spans 14 amino acids. Germline V gene data show CDR1 as MDHEN and CDR2 as SYDVKM. Trimming took off 2 bases at V and 8 bases at J, with 10 bases between the two ends. The CDR3: CASSLRGFYSPLHF. The DNA for the CDR3 is TGTGCCAGCAGTTTAAGGGGTTTTTATTCACCCCTCCACTTT.

The chain couples TRBV6-1 to TRBJ1-4; weak D call: TRBD1 (5 bases). This CDR3 has 15 amino acids. V was cut by 6 bases and J by 4 bases, with 15 bases left in between. Germline V lookup: CDR1 MNHNS, CDR2 SASEGT. The CDR3 DNA sequence: TGTGCCAGCAGGAGTGGGGGGACCCGTAATGAAAAACTGTTTTTT. Translation: CASRSGGTRNEKLFF.

The chain has TRBV5-1 and TRBJ2-4; no clear D gene. This CDR3 contains 16 residues. Trimming took 0 bases from V and 1 from J, leaving 11 bases between them. The germline CDR1 and CDR2 sequences are SGHRS and YFSETQ. The CDR3 nucleotides read TGCGCCAGCAGCTTGGTTGGGCGTCTGGCCAAAAACATTCAGTACTTC. Translated: CASSLVGRLAKNIQYF. Full variable domain (remainder filled in from reference TRBV5-1 and TRBJ2-4): KAGVTQTPRYLIKTRGQQVTLSCSPISGHRSVSWYQQTPGQGLQFLFEYFSETQRNKGNFPGRFSGRQFSNSRSEMNVSTLELGDSALYLCASSLVGRLAKNIQYFGAGTRLSVL.

The CDR3 sequence is CASSLWSIGLADDKDTQYF. CDR3 nucleotide sequence: TGTGCCAGCAGCTTGTGGTCTATAGGACTAGCGGACGACAAAGATACGCAGTATTTT. The genes are TRBV5-5 and TRBJ2-3; 10 bases fit TRBD2. The CDR3 is made up of 19 amino acids. J gave up 5 bases and V 1 base, and 16 bases lay outside the gene matches. Germline V gives CDR1 SGHKS, CDR2 YYEKEE (reference sequence).

The DNA for the CDR3 is TGTGCCAGCAGTTACTCCCAGCGGGGGGGCCGGTACGAGCAGTACTTC. Translated: CASSYSQRGGRYEQYF. This chain connects TRBV6-6 to TRBJ2-7, with 10 bases that match TRBD2. CDR1 and CDR2 from the germline V gene are MNHNY and SVGAGI (reference sequence). V lost 0 bases, J lost 4 bases, and 6 bases stayed unmatched. The CDR3 length is 16 residues.

This chain links TRBV13 with TRBJ2-5, with TRBD2 matching 7 bases. V lost 5 bases, J lost 5 bases, and 5 bases stayed unmatched. Germline lookup yields CDR1 PRHDT and CDR2 FYEKMQ (reference sequence). This CDR3 has 13 residues. In DNA, the CDR3 is TGTGCCAGCAGCCGTATCGGGGGGGAGACCCAGTACTTC. This sequence encodes CASSRIGGETQYF.

This chain links TRBV7-9 with TRBJ1-2, with 9 nucleotides matching TRBD1. Germline V gene lookup returns CDR1 SEHNR and CDR2 FQNEAQ (reference sequence). The CDR3 runs 16 residues. V trimming: 4 bases; J trimming: 3 bases; junction bases outside the gene matches: 9. The CDR3 region has the DNA TGTGCCAGCAGCTCACGAAGGGACAGGGAGGACTATGGCTACACCTTC. Its protein is CASSSRRDREDYGYTF. The entire variable domain, with the rest obtained from reference TRBV7-9 and TRBJ1-2, is as follows: DTGVSQNPRHKITKRGQNVTFRCDPISEHNRLYWYRQTLGQGPEFLTYFQNEAQLEKSRLLSDRFSAERPKGSFSTLEIQRTEQGDSAMYLCASSSRRDREDYGYTFGSGTRLTVV.

V is TRBV7-2 and J is TRBJ2-1, with 8 bases aligning to TRBD2. The germline gives CDR1 SGHTA, CDR2 FQGNSA. Trimming removed 4 bases from V and 4 bases from J; junction bases left unmatched: 3. This CDR3 comprises 14 residues. The CDR3 region is CASSSSGLYNEQFF. CDR3 DNA sequence: TGTGCCAGCAGCTCTAGCGGGCTTTACAATGAGCAGTTCTTC.

The rearrangement joins TRBV18 to TRBJ2-5, with TRBD2 matching over 9 bases. Germline CDR1 and CDR2: KGHSH and LQKENI. CDR3 length: 19 amino acids. Trimming took 3 bases from V and 0 from J; bases not matched to a gene: 14. CDR3 coding DNA: TGTGCCAGCTCACCGGGGAGCCGTCTAGCGGGGACGTACCAAGAGACCCAGTACTTC. This codes for CASSPGSRLAGTYQETQYF.

This chain connects TRBV7-8 to TRBJ1-1; TRBD1 agrees at 8 bases. The CDR3 has 14 residues. The germline V gene encodes CDR1 SGHVS and CDR2 FQNEAQ. V shed 6 bases and J 10 bases; nucleotides not matched to a gene: 13. CDR3 sequence reads: CASSYDRGSRGAFF. For the CDR3, the DNA is TGTGCCAGCAGTTACGACAGGGGATCCAGAGGAGCTTTCTTT.

The rearrangement uses TRBV19 and TRBJ1-1; perhaps TRBD1 as D (5 bases). Trimming stripped 7 bases from V and 8 bases from J, with 11 bases between. The CDR3 extends over 11 amino acids. Germline-derived CDR1 and CDR2 are LNHDA and SQIVND (reference sequence). CDR3 protein: CASTRQLEAFF. CDR3 bases: TGTGCCAGTACCCGACAGTTAGAAGCTTTCTTT.

The genes are TRBV20-1 and TRBJ1-2; D gene uncertain. The V gene's germline CDR1 is DFQATT and CDR2 SNEGSKA (reference sequence). The CDR3 length is 11 residues. V was pared by 5 bases and J by 8 bases, with 12 bases between. Here the CDR3 reads CSASSGIGYTF. CDR3 coding DNA: TGCAGTGCTTCCTCCGGGATCGGCTACACCTTC.

CDR3 nucleotide sequence: TGTGCCAGCACAGGGGGCGGATTAATGGACACTGAAGCTTTCTTT. This encodes CASTGGGLMDTEAFF. This chain connects TRBV2 to TRBJ1-1, with 8 bases identical to TRBD1. The CDR3 loop spans 15 amino acids. V shed 7 bases, J shed 3 bases, and the junction held 10 bases outside the gene matches. Germline CDR1 SNHLY, CDR2 FYNNEI.

As DNA, the CDR3 is TGTGCCAGCTCCCCCCCAAGGGAGGGATCTGAAGCTTTCTTT. Translation: CASSPPREGSEAFF. This chain connects TRBV18 to TRBJ1-1, with D hard to call. With 6 bases removed from V and 6 bases from J, the gap between germline ends came to 17 bases. The CDR3 length is 14 residues. Germline V gene sequence: CDR1 KGHSH, CDR2 LQKENI.

V is TRBV5-1 and J is TRBJ2-2; 8 bases are shared with TRBD2. The germline V gene encodes CDR1 SGHRS and CDR2 YFSETQ. The CDR3 sequence is 17 residues long. Trimming cost V 2 bases and J 6 bases; bases outside gene matches: 12. CDR3 loop: CASSLDFREGRPGELFF. The CDR3 region has the DNA TGCGCCAGCAGCTTAGACTTTCGGGAGGGCCGTCCCGGGGAGCTGTTTTTT.

The CDR3 sequence is CATSKRQGSTDTQYF. In DNA form, the CDR3 reads TGTGCCACCAGCAAACGACAGGGCTCCACAGATACGCAGTATTTT. The V call is TRBV15, the J call TRBJ2-3; 7 nucleotides match TRBD1. The CDR3 spans 15 residues. Trimming took 4 bases from V and 2 from J; bases not matched to a gene: 6. Germline values: CDR1 LNHNV, CDR2 YYDKDF (reference sequence).

The chain links TRBV7-9 to TRBJ2-7; D ambiguous. The germline CDR1 and CDR2 sequences are SEHNR and FQNEAQ (reference sequence). V lost 2 bases and J lost 2, with 7 bases in between. CDR3 length: 13 amino acids. CDR3 loop: CASSLLTAYEQYF. In DNA form, the CDR3 reads TGTGCCAGCAGCTTACTAACCGCCTACGAGCAGTACTTC.

This chain connects TRBV19 to TRBJ2-2, with TRBD2 identical over 13 bases. The V and J ends lost 4 bases and 5 bases, in that order; junction bases with no gene match: 4. Germline CDR1 and CDR2: LNHDA and SQIVND (reference sequence). This CDR3 contains 16 residues. CDR3 protein: CASSKGLAGETGELFF. For the CDR3, the DNA is TGTGCCAGTAGTAAAGGACTAGCGGGAGAAACCGGGGAGCTGTTTTTT.

The chain combines TRBV7-9 with TRBJ2-7; TRBD2 might be the D (5 bases). Germline values: CDR1 SEHNR, CDR2 FQNEAQ (reference sequence). V was pared by 1 base and J by 6 bases, with 7 bases between. The CDR3 length is 12 residues. The CDR3 reads CASSLGGIEQYF. The CDR3 nucleotides are TGTGCCAGCAGCTTAGGAGGGATCGAGCAGTACTTC.

The CDR3, as DNA: TGTGCCAGCAGCCCCGGCGGAAGGTACTTTGCTCAGTACTTC. Amino acid sequence: CASSPGGRYFAQYF. The J gene is TRBJ2-4, the V gene TRBV7-9; D unclear. This CDR3 spans 14 amino acids. V lost 5 bases and J 12 bases, leaving 20 bases between the germline ends. Germline lookup yields CDR1 SEHNR and CDR2 FQNEAQ (reference sequence).

The chain recombines TRBV4-1 with TRBJ1-2, with TRBD1 matching over 8 bases. The CDR3 covers 17 residues. The V and J ends lost 2 bases and 1 base, in that order; junction bases with no gene match: 9. Germline CDR1 reads MGHRA; CDR2 reads YSYEKL. DNA for the CDR3: TGCGCCAGCAGCCAAAGGTGGCCGGGACAGGATAACTATGGCTACACCTTC. It is translated as CASSQRWPGQDNYGYTF.

J is TRBJ2-3 and V is TRBV2, with 12 bases fitting TRBD2. V lost 7 bases, J lost 6 bases, and 5 bases stayed unmatched. Germline V gene lookup returns CDR1 SNHLY and CDR2 FYNNEI. The CDR3 spans 14 residues. CDR3 region: CASKLAGGTDTQYF. As DNA, the CDR3 is TGTGCCAGCAAACTAGCGGGAGGAACGGATACGCAGTATTTT.

The chain has TRBV28 and TRBJ1-5; the match to TRBD1 covers 7 bases. V shed 7 bases and J 2 bases; nucleotides not matched to a gene: 11. The CDR3 has 16 residues. Looked up from germline, CDR1 is MDHEN and CDR2 is SYDVKM. CDR3 nucleotides: TGTGCCAGCACCGAGGGACAGAGAATCCGCAATCAGCCCCAGCATTTT. Its translation: CASTEGQRIRNQPQHF.